The rows below give T cell receptor beta chains drawn from one sample of a study of radiotherapy plus CTLA-4 blockade in lung cancer. The repertoire was sequenced with immunoSEQ multiplex PCR; TCRdb's copy has only in-frame clones and lacks some. The table has tens of thousands of clones, under 85% seen once. This specimen consisted of peripheral blood, obtained from a patient treated with radiotherapy plus ipilimumab. The source is a human donor with non-small cell lung cancer whose response to radiotherapy plus ipilimumab could not be evaluated. CDR3s include the opening cysteine and the closing phenylalanine or tryptophan. A D gene is named only where the DNA matches it firmly. The size field is filled for only some rows; it gives once, few, many or a size class.

V gene: TRBV19; clone size: once; J gene: TRBJ2-7; D gene: -; CDR3 DNA: TGTGCCAGTAGAGGCGAGGCCGAGCAGTACTTC; CDR3 protein: CASRGEAEQYF
V gene: TRBV7-2; clone size: -; J gene: TRBJ1-1; D gene: -; CDR3 DNA: TGTGCCAGCACCCGCGACAGGCAGAACACTGAAGCTTTCTTT; CDR3 protein: CASTRDRQNTEAFF
V gene: TRBV7-6; clone size: -; J gene: TRBJ2-1; D gene: -; CDR3 DNA: TGTGCCAGCAGCTTAGATGCGGGAACGCAGTTCTTC; CDR3 protein: CASSLDAGTQFF
V gene: TRBV19; clone size: -; J gene: TRBJ2-1; D gene: -; CDR3 DNA: TGTGCCAGTAGTAGGGGCCGATACAATGAGCAGTTCTTC; CDR3 protein: CASSRGRYNEQFF
V gene: TRBV6-6; clone size: once; J gene: TRBJ2-1; D gene: TRBD1; CDR3 DNA: TGTGCCAGCCCAACGAGACAGGGGTCGGCCTACAATGAGCAGTTCTTC; CDR3 protein: CASPTRQGSAYNEQFF
V gene: TRBV14; clone size: -; J gene: TRBJ2-1; D gene: TRBD1; CDR3 DNA: TGTGCCAGCAGCGGGGGACAGGGGTGGAATGAGCAGTTCTTC; CDR3 protein: CASSGGQGWNEQFF
V gene: TRBV7-7; clone size: -; J gene: TRBJ2-5; D gene: -; CDR3 DNA: TGTGCTAGCAGCCCAGGGAAACAAGAGACCCAGTACTTC; CDR3 protein: CASSPGKQETQYF
V gene: TRBV30; clone size: -; J gene: TRBJ1-1; D gene: -; CDR3 DNA: TGTGCCTGGACCAGTGGGGCAAACACTGAAGCTTTCTTT; CDR3 protein: CAWTSGANTEAFF
V gene: TRBV7-9; clone size: -; J gene: TRBJ1-5; D gene: TRBD1; CDR3 DNA: TGTGCCAGCAGCTTAGGACAGGGCGATCAGCCCCAGCATTTT; CDR3 protein: CASSLGQGDQPQHF
V gene: TRBV7-9; clone size: -; J gene: TRBJ2-3; D gene: -; CDR3 DNA: TGTGCCAGCAGCTTAGCAGGGGCAGATACGCAGTATTTT; CDR3 protein: CASSLAGADTQYF
V gene: TRBV18; clone size: -; J gene: TRBJ2-7; D gene: -; CDR3 DNA: TGTGCCAGCTCACCACTTAAGGAGGGACACGAGCAGTACTTC; CDR3 protein: CASSPLKEGHEQYF
V gene: TRBV6-5; clone size: -; J gene: TRBJ2-7; D gene: TRBD2; CDR3 DNA: TGTGCCAGCAGTCCGACTAGCGGGAGACGGAACGAGCAGTACTTC; CDR3 protein: CASSPTSGRRNEQYF
V gene: TRBV5-1; clone size: -; J gene: TRBJ2-5; D gene: -; CDR3 DNA: TGCGCCAGCAGCTTGAGCGCGCCAGCAGTAGAGACCCAGTACTTC; CDR3 protein: CASSLSAPAVETQYF
V gene: TRBV7-2; clone size: few; J gene: TRBJ2-5; D gene: TRBD1; CDR3 DNA: TGTGCCAGCAGCTTCCAGGCAGGGGGTGGGGAGACCCAGTACTTC; CDR3 protein: CASSFQAGGGETQYF
V gene: TRBV10-3; clone size: -; J gene: TRBJ2-1; D gene: -; CDR3 DNA: TGTGCCATCAGTGTTCAGCGGTCTTACAATGAGCAGTTCTTC; CDR3 protein: CAISVQRSYNEQFF
V gene: TRBV6-5; clone size: -; J gene: TRBJ1-1; D gene: -; CDR3 DNA: TGTGCCAGCAGTTACCGTCTGAACACTGAAGCTTTCTTT; CDR3 protein: CASSYRLNTEAFF
V gene: TRBV19; clone size: -; J gene: TRBJ1-6; D gene: -; CDR3 DNA: TGTGCCAGTAGTATAAACGGGTTTACACATTCACCCCTCCACTTT; CDR3 protein: CASSINGFTHSPLHF
V gene: TRBV9; clone size: -; J gene: TRBJ1-1; D gene: TRBD1; CDR3 DNA: TGTGCCAGCAGTCGACAGGGAAGTTCGTCTTACACTGAAGCTTTCTTT; CDR3 protein: CASSRQGSSSYTEAFF
V gene: TRBV5-1; clone size: -; J gene: TRBJ2-2; D gene: TRBD1; CDR3 DNA: TGCGCCAGCAGCCGTAATCCTGACAGGGTGAACACCGGGGAGCTGTTTTTT; CDR3 protein: CASSRNPDRVNTGELFF
V gene: TRBV19; clone size: -; J gene: TRBJ2-2; D gene: TRBD2; CDR3 DNA: TGTGCCAGTAGTATTGGACTAGCGGGACACACCGGGGAGCTGTTTTTT; CDR3 protein: CASSIGLAGHTGELFF
V gene: TRBV5-1; clone size: -; J gene: TRBJ2-2; D gene: -; CDR3 DNA: TGCGCCAGCAGCTCGACGACAGAAACCGGGGAGCTGTTTTTT; CDR3 protein: CASSSTTETGELFF
V gene: TRBV19; clone size: few; J gene: TRBJ2-7; D gene: TRBD1; CDR3 DNA: TGTGCCAGTAGAAGGGGACAGGGATCCTACGAGCAGTACTTC; CDR3 protein: CASRRGQGSYEQYF
V gene: TRBV10-3; clone size: -; J gene: TRBJ1-2; D gene: -; CDR3 DNA: TGTGCCATCAGTGATGGGGGCGGTACGGGCTACACCTTC; CDR3 protein: CAISDGGGTGYTF
V gene: TRBV2; clone size: -; J gene: TRBJ1-5; D gene: -; CDR3 DNA: TGTGCCAGCAGTGAAATTTATAGCAATCAGCCCCAGCATTTT; CDR3 protein: CASSEIYSNQPQHF
V gene: TRBV5-4; clone size: once; J gene: TRBJ1-1; D gene: -; CDR3 DNA: TGTGCCAGCAGCATGAGGGTTCTGGGGAGCACTGAAGCTTTCTTT; CDR3 protein: CASSMRVLGSTEAFF
V gene: TRBV18; clone size: -; J gene: TRBJ2-1; D gene: TRBD2; CDR3 DNA: TGTGCCAGCTCACCCAGCGGGAGCCCCTACAATGAGCAGTTCTTC; CDR3 protein: CASSPSGSPYNEQFF
V gene: TRBV6-6; clone size: -; J gene: TRBJ2-7; D gene: TRBD1; CDR3 DNA: TGTGCCAGCAGTTACTCGAAGGGGGCGGACGAGCAGTACTTC; CDR3 protein: CASSYSKGADEQYF
V gene: TRBV19; clone size: few; J gene: TRBJ2-2; D gene: -; CDR3 DNA: TGTGCCAGTAGTATGGGGGCGGACAGCAACACCGGGGAGCTGTTTTTT; CDR3 protein: CASSMGADSNTGELFF
V gene: TRBV2; clone size: -; J gene: TRBJ1-1; D gene: TRBD1; CDR3 DNA: TGTGCCAGCAGAGGACAGGGGGTTTGGAACACTGAAGCTTTCTTT; CDR3 protein: CASRGQGVWNTEAFF
V gene: TRBV21-1; clone size: -; J gene: TRBJ2-7; D gene: -; CDR3 DNA: TGTGCCAGCAGCAAAAAAGGAACAGACCTCGCCTACGAGCAGTACTTC; CDR3 protein: CASSKKGTDLAYEQYF
V gene: TRBV2; clone size: -; J gene: TRBJ1-2; D gene: TRBD1; CDR3 DNA: TGTGCCAGTTGGACAGGGGTAGGCTACACCTTC; CDR3 protein: CASWTGVGYTF
V gene: TRBV28; clone size: -; J gene: TRBJ2-7; D gene: TRBD1; CDR3 DNA: TGTGCCAGCAGTTTACGGGACAGGGGCTACGAGCAGTACTTC; CDR3 protein: CASSLRDRGYEQYF
V gene: TRBV7-2; clone size: few; J gene: TRBJ2-5; D gene: -; CDR3 DNA: TGTGCCAGCAGCTTATTTCCCAGGGGAAAGATAGGAGAGACCCAGTACTTC; CDR3 protein: CASSLFPRGKIGETQYF
V gene: TRBV5-4; clone size: few; J gene: TRBJ2-1; D gene: TRBD2; CDR3 DNA: TGTGCCAGCAGTTATAGCGGGAGCCCCGACAATGAGCAGTTCTTC; CDR3 protein: CASSYSGSPDNEQFF
V gene: TRBV9; clone size: -; J gene: TRBJ2-5; D gene: TRBD2; CDR3 DNA: TGTGCCAGCAGCCCCAGCGGGAGGGGGGGTCGGGAGACCCAGTACTTC; CDR3 protein: CASSPSGRGGRETQYF
V gene: TRBV6-6; clone size: few; J gene: TRBJ2-1; D gene: TRBD2; CDR3 DNA: TGTGCCAGCCGTTCTGCGGGAGGCAATGAGCAGTTCTTC; CDR3 protein: CASRSAGGNEQFF
V gene: TRBV29-1; clone size: -; J gene: TRBJ2-3; D gene: -; CDR3 DNA: TGCAGCGTTCAGGCAGGGACTAGCACAGATACGCAGTATTTT; CDR3 protein: CSVQAGTSTDTQYF
V gene: TRBV7-2; clone size: few; J gene: TRBJ2-1; D gene: TRBD2; CDR3 DNA: TGTGCCAGCAGCCGTTTCGGGACTAGTCTCAATGAGCAGTTCTTC; CDR3 protein: CASSRFGTSLNEQFF
V gene: TRBV6-5; clone size: -; J gene: TRBJ2-7; D gene: TRBD2; CDR3 DNA: TGTGCCAGCAGTTACCGGACTAGCGGGACCTACGAGCAGTACTTC; CDR3 protein: CASSYRTSGTYEQYF
V gene: TRBV4-3; clone size: -; J gene: TRBJ2-7; D gene: TRBD1; CDR3 DNA: TGCGCCAGCAGCCAAATTACAGGGGGCGACGAGCAGTACTTC; CDR3 protein: CASSQITGGDEQYF
V gene: TRBV7-2; clone size: few; J gene: TRBJ2-2; D gene: TRBD2; CDR3 DNA: TGTGCCAGCAGCTCCCAGAGGAGCGGGAGGGGAGCCGGGGAGCTGTTTTTT; CDR3 protein: CASSSQRSGRGAGELFF
V gene: TRBV28; clone size: few; J gene: TRBJ1-6; D gene: -; CDR3 DNA: TGTGCCAGCAGTTTAATATCGGGGGGCAATTCACCCCTCCACTTT; CDR3 protein: CASSLISGGNSPLHF
V gene: TRBV19; clone size: -; J gene: TRBJ1-2; D gene: TRBD1; CDR3 DNA: TGTGCCAGTATAAGTGGGACAGGGGGCTCGAGCTACACCTTC; CDR3 protein: CASISGTGGSSYTF
V gene: TRBV4-2; clone size: -; J gene: TRBJ2-3; D gene: -; CDR3 DNA: TGTGCCAGCAGCCAAGATGCTGGGCGTACCCCGGGCACAGATACGCAGTATTTT; CDR3 protein: CASSQDAGRTPGTDTQYF
V gene: TRBV7-9; clone size: few; J gene: TRBJ2-1; D gene: -; CDR3 DNA: TGTGCCAGCAGCTTAGATAGCAGTGGGTTCTTC; CDR3 protein: CASSLDSSGFF
V gene: TRBV19; clone size: -; J gene: TRBJ1-2; D gene: -; CDR3 DNA: TGTGCCAGTAGTATCCGCGAACAGGGAAACTATGGCTACACCTTC; CDR3 protein: CASSIREQGNYGYTF